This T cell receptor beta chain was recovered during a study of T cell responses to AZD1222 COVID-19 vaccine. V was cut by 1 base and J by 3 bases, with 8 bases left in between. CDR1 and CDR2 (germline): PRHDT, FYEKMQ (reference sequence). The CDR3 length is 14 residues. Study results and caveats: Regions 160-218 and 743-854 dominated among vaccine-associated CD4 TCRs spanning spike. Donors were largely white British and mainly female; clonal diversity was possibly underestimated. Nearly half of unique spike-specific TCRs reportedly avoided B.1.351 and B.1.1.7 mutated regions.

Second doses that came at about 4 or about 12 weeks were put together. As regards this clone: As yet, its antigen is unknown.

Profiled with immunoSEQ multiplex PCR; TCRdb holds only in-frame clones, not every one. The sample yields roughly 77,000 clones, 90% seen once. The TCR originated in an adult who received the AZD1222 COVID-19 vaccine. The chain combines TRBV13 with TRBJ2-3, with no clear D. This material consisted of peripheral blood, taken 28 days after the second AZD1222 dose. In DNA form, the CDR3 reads TGTGCCAGCAGCTTAGACCAGCAGACAGATACGCAGTATTTT. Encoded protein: CASSLDQQTDTQYF.